This T cell receptor beta chain appears in the sequencing data of a study of blood T cell repertoires in COVID-19 (dated by TCRdb to 2018 to 2020). With regard to the full study: Samples covering the acute and convalescent phases of COVID-19 were provided by collaborators in the United States, Italy and Spain. The material from the prospective study consisted of cDNA or gDNA derived from T cells, B-cell-depleted T cells, or PBMCs. The dataset comprised deeply sampled blood TCRbeta repertoires from subjects exposed to, actively infected with, or recovered from COVID-19. The repertoires were released in a freely available public database meant as a resource for research on the immune response to SARS-CoV-2. Samples were obtained from the ongoing ImmuneRACE study (first 160 participants) and from 1,254 subjects provided by 6 global collaborators. A de-identified subject ID, COVID-19 status, age in years and sex were almost always included in the sample metadata. HLA class I and class II types, where available, came from metadata supplied by the sample provider rather than from assay-based typing. What the study reported, not specific to this receptor: The amount of clinical and demographic metadata varied by source and participant and was provided uncurated.

One collaborating source in Seattle enrolled patients while the patients were actively infected and followed the patients over time throughout the course of disease. Whole blood was collected in K2EDTA tubes by collaborating institutions according to the institutions' own protocols. Collaborator samples were shipped for TCRbeta analysis as frozen whole blood, isolated PBMCs, or DNA extracted from either sample type. TCRbeta CDR3 regions were amplified from genomic DNA by means of the immunoSEQ Assay, a bias-controlled multiplex PCR. The paper's processing steps were these. The number of nucleated cells in each sample was estimated by amplification of reference gene primers within the assay. To quantify the absolute abundance of each unique TCRbeta CDR3 rearrangement, sequence reads were collapsed and filtered. For each sample, productive Simpson clonality was calculated as the square root of Simpson's diversity index over productive rearrangements. TCRdb took this table from immuneACCESS and kept in-frame rearrangements with V and J called. Such tables lack part of the clones; where checked against another copy, unresolved V genes explain under half of the gap, and the rest is unexplained. V and J calls and clone size are given by that table; D and trimming were obtained from the DNA. The sample table records 45,000 to 55,000 clones; 82% of these occur just once. Clones ranked in the top ten supply 11% of the sample.

Concerning this clone itself: The antigen this receptor binds is unknown. Base qualities are not provided; no much larger clone lies one nucleotide away.

Compared with germline, V lacks 7 bases and J lacks 0 bases; bases without a gene match: 11. The CDR3 numbers 18 residues from cysteine through phenylalanine. Of all the DNA, just the CDR3 is kept, 54 bases in frame from base 1. The germline V gene sets CDR1 to SNHLY and CDR2 to FYNNEI. This clonotype originated in a man aged 80 or over with COVID-19, enrolled during active disease. The receptor chain draws on TRBV2 and TRBJ1-4; TRBD1 matches 10 bases in the middle. Sequencing used peripheral blood. The CDR3 has the sequence CASTPGQGPPTTNEKLFF. The DNA reads as follows: TGTGCCAGCACCCCGGGACAGGGGCCGCCTACAACTAATGAAAAACTGTTTTTT.